The 25 T cell receptor beta chains given below trace back to one sample, sequenced in a study of blood T cell repertoires in COVID-19. Clones were sequenced by immunoSEQ multiplex PCR, and TCRdb holds only the in-frame ones, with some missing. There are roughly 300,000 clones in the sample; approximately 91% occur only once, and 2% to 2.5% lies in the top ten. Sequencing was performed on PBMCs or T cells enriched from blood (not recorded which). These receptors all come from a woman between 40 and 50 years old with acute COVID-19.

The gene calls are TRBV5-1 and TRBJ2-5, with 7 bases identical to TRBD2. V lost 4 bases and J lost 3; bases outside the gene matches: 6. Germline V gene lookup returns CDR1 SGHRS and CDR2 YFSETQ. CDR3 length equals 14 residues. The CDR3 region has the DNA TGCGCCAGCAGCGAGCGGGATGAAAAAGAGACCCAGTACTTC. It specifies CASSERDEKETQYF.

The genes are TRBV9 and TRBJ2-5; D is perhaps TRBD1 (7 bases). Between the trimmed V and J ends, which lost 0 bases and 5 bases, there was a span of 14 bases. Per the germline V gene, CDR1 is SGDLS and CDR2 is YYNGEE. The CDR3 is made up of 15 amino acids. CDR3 sequence (DNA): TGTGCCAGCAGCGTAGCCCAGGGGGGCGACGAGACCCAGTACTTC. This encodes CASSVAQGGDETQYF.

This rearrangement joins TRBV6-2 or TRBV6-3 to TRBJ2-1, with 11 bases aligning to TRBD2. The CDR3 loop spans 13 amino acids. The J segment lost 12 bases and the V segment lost 5 bases, leaving 6 bases of the junction unmatched. Germline values: CDR1 MNHEY, CDR2 SVGEGT. The CDR3 protein is CASSPGLAEVQFF. The CDR3 DNA follows: TGTGCCAGCAGTCCGGGACTAGCGGAAGTGCAGTTCTTC.

This chain uses TRBV13 with TRBJ2-2; D possibly corresponds to TRBD2 (6 bases). The CDR3 covers 14 residues. Germline-derived CDR1 and CDR2 are PRHDT and FYEKMQ (reference sequence). The V end lost 7 bases, the J end lost 0 bases, and 9 bases lay between the germline ends. In nucleotides, the CDR3 is TGTGCCAGCACCACGGGAGCGAACACCGGGGAGCTGTTTTTT. This translates into CASTTGANTGELFF.

The chain combines TRBV5-8 with TRBJ2-1, with 7 bases matching TRBD1. CDR1 is SGHTS and CDR2 is YDEGEE in the germline V gene. The CDR3 spans 15 residues. The J segment lost 4 bases and the V segment lost 4 bases, leaving 8 bases of the junction unmatched. The CDR3 region is CASSHTGAGYNEQFF. The CDR3 coding sequence is TGTGCCAGCAGCCATACAGGGGCGGGTTACAATGAGCAGTTCTTC.

The chain couples TRBV20-1 to TRBJ1-2; D is undetermined. The germline V gene has CDR1 DFQATT and CDR2 SNEGSKA (reference sequence). The CDR3 has 10 amino acids. V lost 7 bases, J lost 8 bases, and 11 bases lay in between. CDR3 residues: CSVLYSGYTF. The CDR3 nucleotides read TGCAGTGTCCTATACTCAGGCTACACCTTC.

This rearrangement joins TRBV11-1 to TRBJ2-2, with TRBD1 identical over 8 bases. CDR3 size: 12 residues. CDR1 is SGHAT and CDR2 is FQDESV in the germline V gene (reference sequence). J gave up 13 bases and V 5 bases, and 6 bases lay outside the gene matches. CDR3 in amino acids: CASSRGGQGLFF. CDR3 bases: TGTGCCAGCAGCCGGGGAGGACAGGGGCTGTTTTTT.

In nucleotides, the CDR3 is TGTGCCAGCAGCTCCCCTCGGACAGGGCGAAGAGAAAAACTGTTTTTT. It encodes CASSSPRTGRREKLFF. The chain employs TRBV7-2 and TRBJ1-4; 8 nucleotides align to TRBD1. Germline lookup yields CDR1 SGHTA and CDR2 FQGNSA. V shed 4 bases, J shed 8 bases, and the junction held 12 bases outside the gene matches. The CDR3 covers 16 residues. Variable domain in full (rest from reference TRBV7-2 and TRBJ1-4): GAGVSQSPSNKVTEKGKDVELRCDPISGHTALYWYRQSLGQGLEFLIYFQGNSAPDKSGLPSDRFSAERTGGSVSTLTIQRTQQEDSAVYLCASSSPRTGRREKLFFGSGTQLSVL.

V gene TRBV10-3 combines with J gene TRBJ1-3; D unresolved. The germline V and J ends were trimmed by 2 bases and 3 bases, with 11 bases remaining between them. This CDR3 is built from 15 residues. CDR1 is ENHRY and CDR2 is SYGVKD in the germline V gene. CDR3 residues: CAISEGTRGGNTIYF. The CDR3, as DNA: TGTGCCATCAGTGAGGGAACGAGAGGTGGAAACACCATATATTTT.

V and J are TRBV15 and TRBJ2-5; a possible D gene is TRBD2 (6 bases). V lost 5 bases and J 1 base, leaving 14 bases between the germline ends. There are 15 residues in the CDR3. Germline V gene sequence: CDR1 LNHNV, CDR2 YYDKDF (reference sequence). The CDR3 loop is CATSSNRDSQETQYF. The CDR3 DNA sequence: TGTGCCACCAGCTCGAATCGGGACTCCCAAGAGACCCAGTACTTC. The complete variable domain, with remaining parts taken from reference TRBV15 and TRBJ2-5, reads DAMVIQNPRYQVTQFGKPVTLSCSQTLNHNVMYWYQQKSSQAPKLLFHYYDKDFNNEADTPDNFQSRRPNTSFCFLDIRSPGLGDTAMYLCATSSNRDSQETQYFGPGTRLLVL.

V is TRBV30 and J is TRBJ1-1; TRBD1 might be the D (5 bases). CDR1 is GTSNPN and CDR2 is SVGIG in the germline V gene (reference sequence). The CDR3 runs 12 residues. V was trimmed by 4 bases and J by 1 base, leaving 7 bases between them. The CDR3 DNA sequence: TGTGCCTGGAACGACAGGAACACTGAAGCTTTCTTT. Its translation is CAWNDRNTEAFF.

This chain links TRBV30 with TRBJ1-6; D is undetermined. V was clipped by 2 bases and J by 0 bases, with 8 bases between them. CDR1 GTSNPN and CDR2 SVGIG come from the germline V gene (reference sequence). The CDR3 runs 15 residues. The chain's CDR3 is CAWSRVSSYNSPLHF. The CDR3 nucleotides read TGTGCCTGGAGTCGGGTTAGCTCCTATAATTCACCCCTCCACTTT.

The rearrangement links TRBV5-6 to TRBJ1-4; D is undetermined. Deletions cut 4 bases from V and 5 bases from J, with 15 bases between. Germline V gives CDR1 SGHDT, CDR2 YYEEEE. This CDR3 comprises 15 residues. CDR3 sequence: CASSPTQRPNEKLFF. Here the CDR3 DNA reads TGTGCCAGCAGCCCGACCCAGCGGCCGAATGAAAAACTGTTTTTT.

The chain joins TRBV6-5 to TRBJ1-5, with no clear D. The CDR3 is 14 residues long. Germline assignment: CDR1 MNHEY and CDR2 SVGAGI. V was clipped by 6 bases and J by 3 bases, with 12 bases between them. CDR3 sequence: CASRVVTDNQPQHF. The CDR3 DNA sequence: TGTGCCAGCAGGGTGGTTACAGACAATCAGCCCCAGCATTTT.

V usage is TRBV7-6 and J usage is TRBJ2-5; 7 nucleotides line up with TRBD2. This CDR3 is built from 15 residues. Losses at the gene ends were 1 base for V and 1 base for J; bases not matched to a gene: 3. Per the germline V gene, CDR1 is SGHVS and CDR2 is FNYEAQ. CDR3 residues: CASSLGGGPQETQYF. CDR3 sequence (DNA): TGTGCCAGCAGCTTAGGGGGGGGTCCCCAAGAGACCCAGTACTTC.

V gene TRBV5-4 combines with J gene TRBJ2-2; 10 bases are a match to TRBD1. The CDR3 length is 16 residues. With 3 bases clipped from V and 5 bases from J, the junction kept 7 bases outside the gene matches. Germline CDR1 and CDR2: SGHNT and YYREEE (reference sequence). CDR3 sequence reads: CASSSRDRGRTGELFF. CDR3 nucleotide sequence: TGTGCCAGCAGCTCCCGGGACAGGGGCAGGACCGGGGAGCTGTTTTTT.

This clone was recorded once. This rearrangement joins TRBV11-2 to TRBJ1-5; the match to TRBD1 covers 10 bases. Losses at the gene ends were 3 bases for V and 5 bases for J; bases not matched to a gene: 10. The CDR3 extends over 17 amino acids. Per germline, CDR1 SGHAT and CDR2 FQNNGV. In nucleotides, the CDR3 is TGTGCCAGCAGCTTGGGGACAGGGGTCGTTAGGCATCAGCCCCAGCATTTT. It codes for CASSLGTGVVRHQPQHF.

This clone has more than one count but fewer than ten. The chain is built from TRBV5-1 and TRBJ1-5, with D hard to call. Germline V gene lookup returns CDR1 SGHRS and CDR2 YFSETQ. CDR3 length: 15 amino acids. Trimming removed 0 bases at V and 2 bases at J, with 9 bases between. The CDR3 loop is CASSLEGGGNQPQHF. The CDR3 DNA follows: TGCGCCAGCAGCTTGGAGGGAGGAGGCAATCAGCCCCAGCATTTT.

V usage is TRBV5-4 and J usage is TRBJ2-5, with 13 bases matching TRBD2. The germline gives CDR1 SGHNT, CDR2 YYREEE (reference sequence). V gave up 4 bases and J gave up 1 base; unmatched junction bases: 1. CDR3 length: 15 amino acids. DNA of the CDR3: TGTGCCAGCAGCAGGACTAGCGGGAGCCAAGAGACCCAGTACTTC. Protein: CASSRTSGSQETQYF.

The V and J genes are TRBV4-1 and TRBJ1-5, with 8 bases lining up with TRBD1. The germline gives CDR1 MGHRA, CDR2 YSYEKL. The CDR3 extends over 16 amino acids. With V trimmed by 2 bases and J by 0 bases, 3 bases remained unmatched. CDR3 loop: CASSQPDRGSNQPQHF. The CDR3 DNA reads TGCGCCAGCAGCCAACCAGACAGGGGTAGCAATCAGCCCCAGCATTTT.

This clone was seen a single time. The chain carries TRBV4-1 and TRBJ2-6; 7 bases fit TRBD1. This CDR3 has 16 residues. CDR1 and CDR2 from the germline V gene are MGHRA and YSYEKL. The trim removed 0 bases at V and 4 bases at J, leaving 3 bases unmatched. CDR3 bases: TGCGCCAGCAGCCAAGATGAGGGGGCCGGGGCCAACGTCCTGACTTTC. It encodes CASSQDEGAGANVLTF.

This chain joins TRBV6-5 and TRBJ2-3; 7 bases fit TRBD2. The CDR3 spans 13 residues. Unmatched junction bases numbered 6, after V lost 11 bases and J lost 1 base. CDR1 MNHEY and CDR2 SVGAGI come from the germline V gene. The CDR3 coding sequence is TGTGCCGTTCGGGGGAGGGGCACAGATACGCAGTATTTT. Translating it yields CAVRGRGTDTQYF.

The rearrangement joins TRBV6-2 or TRBV6-3 to TRBJ2-5, with TRBD1 identical over 7 bases. Germline V gives CDR1 MNHEY, CDR2 SVGEGT. There are 14 residues in the CDR3. The V segment lost 1 base and the J segment 3 bases; nucleotides outside the gene matches: 2. The CDR3 coding sequence is TGTGCCAGCAGTTACTATGGGACAGAAGAGACCCAGTACTTC. It encodes CASSYYGTEETQYF.

V and J are TRBV2 and TRBJ1-1; the D gene is possibly TRBD1 (5 bases). The V gene lost 5 bases and the J gene lost 3 bases, with 13 bases spanning the gap. The germline V gene has CDR1 SNHLY and CDR2 FYNNEI. This CDR3 spans 14 amino acids. CDR3 nucleotides: TGTGCCAGCAGTCAAGAGGGGTCGGACACTGAAGCTTTCTTT. Protein: CASSQEGSDTEAFF.

The V and J genes are TRBV20-1 and TRBJ2-1, with D tentatively TRBD2 (5 bases). With 5 bases removed from V and 9 bases from J, the gap between germline ends came to 11 bases. The germline CDR1 and CDR2 sequences are DFQATT and SNEGSKA (reference sequence). The CDR3 runs 11 residues. This CDR3 is CSADKGSEQFF. The CDR3 region has the DNA TGCAGTGCTGACAAAGGGAGTGAGCAGTTCTTC.